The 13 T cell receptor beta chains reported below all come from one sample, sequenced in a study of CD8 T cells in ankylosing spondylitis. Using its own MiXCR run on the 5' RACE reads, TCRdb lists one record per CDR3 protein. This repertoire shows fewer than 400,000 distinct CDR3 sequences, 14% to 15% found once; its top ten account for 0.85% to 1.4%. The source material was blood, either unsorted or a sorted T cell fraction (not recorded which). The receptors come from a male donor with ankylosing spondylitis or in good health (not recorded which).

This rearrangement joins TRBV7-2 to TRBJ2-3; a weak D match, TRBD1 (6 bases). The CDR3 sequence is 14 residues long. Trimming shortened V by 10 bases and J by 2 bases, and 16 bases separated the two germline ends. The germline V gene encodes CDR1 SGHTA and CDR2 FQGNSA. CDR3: CATSVDSATDTQYF. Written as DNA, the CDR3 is TGTGCCACGTCGGTGGACAGCGCCACAGATACGCAGTATTTT.

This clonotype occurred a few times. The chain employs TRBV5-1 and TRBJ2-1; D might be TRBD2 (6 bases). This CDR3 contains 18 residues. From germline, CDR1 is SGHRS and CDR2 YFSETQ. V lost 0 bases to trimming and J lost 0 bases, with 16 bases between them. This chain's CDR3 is CASSLGGALSGSYNEQFF. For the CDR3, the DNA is TGCGCCAGCAGCTTGGGCGGGGCCCTTAGCGGCTCCTACAATGAGCAGTTCTTC.

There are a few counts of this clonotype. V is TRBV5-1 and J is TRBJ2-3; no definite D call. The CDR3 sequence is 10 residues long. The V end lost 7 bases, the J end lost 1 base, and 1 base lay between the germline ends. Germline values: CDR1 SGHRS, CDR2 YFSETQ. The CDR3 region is CASGTDTQYF. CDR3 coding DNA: TGCGCCAGCGGCACAGATACGCAGTATTTT.

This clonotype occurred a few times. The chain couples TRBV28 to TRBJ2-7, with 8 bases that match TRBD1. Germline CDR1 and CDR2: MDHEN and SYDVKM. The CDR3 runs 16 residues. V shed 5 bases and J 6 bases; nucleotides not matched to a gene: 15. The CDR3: CASSPSGTGPPAEQYF. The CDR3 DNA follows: TGTGCCAGCAGTCCCTCGGGGACAGGCCCCCCGGCCGAGCAGTACTTC.

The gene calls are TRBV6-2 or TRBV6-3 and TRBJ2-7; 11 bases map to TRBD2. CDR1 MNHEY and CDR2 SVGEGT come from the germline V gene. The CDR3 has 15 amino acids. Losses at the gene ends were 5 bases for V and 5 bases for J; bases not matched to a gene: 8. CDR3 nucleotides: TGTGCCAGCAGTGATACTAGCGGGAGTTTGGACGAGCAGTACTTC. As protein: CASSDTSGSLDEQYF.

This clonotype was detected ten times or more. The CDR3 is CASGEGAIPEQYF. The CDR3 nucleotides are TGCGCCAGCGGTGAGGGGGCCATTCCCGAGCAGTACTTC. V gene TRBV5-1 combines with J gene TRBJ2-7; 7 bases align to TRBD1. CDR1 and CDR2 (germline): SGHRS, YFSETQ. This CDR3 comprises 13 residues. V trimming: 7 bases; J trimming: 6 bases; junction bases outside the gene matches: 10.

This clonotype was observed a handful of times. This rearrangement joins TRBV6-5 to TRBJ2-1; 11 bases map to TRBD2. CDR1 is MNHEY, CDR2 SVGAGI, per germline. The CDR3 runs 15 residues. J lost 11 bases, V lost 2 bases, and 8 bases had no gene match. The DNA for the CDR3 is TGTGCCAGCAGTTACCTGGGACTAGCGGAGATACAGCAGTTCTTC. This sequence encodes CASSYLGLAEIQQFF.

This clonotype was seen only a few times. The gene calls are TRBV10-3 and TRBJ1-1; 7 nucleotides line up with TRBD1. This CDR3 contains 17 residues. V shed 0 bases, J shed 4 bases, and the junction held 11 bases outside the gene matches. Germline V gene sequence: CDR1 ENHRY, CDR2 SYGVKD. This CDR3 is CAISESTGTMGSTEAFF. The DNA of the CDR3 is TGTGCCATCAGTGAGTCGACAGGGACCATGGGGAGCACTGAAGCTTTCTTT.

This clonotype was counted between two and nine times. The CDR3 spells CSASPGQRSTNEKLFF. The DNA of the CDR3 is TGCAGTGCTAGCCCCGGACAGCGATCAACTAATGAAAAACTGTTTTTT. The rearrangement joins TRBV20-1 to TRBJ1-4; a weak D match, TRBD1 (6 bases). Deletions cut 3 bases from V and 0 bases from J, with 14 bases between. Germline CDR1 DFQATT, CDR2 SNEGSKA (reference sequence). The CDR3 contains 16 residues.

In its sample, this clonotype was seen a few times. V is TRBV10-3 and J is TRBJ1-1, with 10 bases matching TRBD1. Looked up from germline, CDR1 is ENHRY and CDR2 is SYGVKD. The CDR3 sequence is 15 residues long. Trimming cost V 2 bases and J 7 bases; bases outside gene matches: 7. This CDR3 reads CAISEPGQGILEAFF. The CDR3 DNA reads TGTGCCATCAGTGAGCCGGGACAGGGGATACTTGAAGCTTTCTTT.

In nucleotides, the CDR3 is TGTGCCAGCAGTTACGGGAGGGGCTATGGCTACACCTTC. Its translation is CASSYGRGYGYTF. The chain carries TRBV7-2 and TRBJ1-2, with D possibly being TRBD1 (5 bases). Trimming shortened V by 6 bases and J by 4 bases, and 12 bases separated the two germline ends. Germline values: CDR1 SGHTA, CDR2 FQGNSA. The CDR3 length is 13 residues.

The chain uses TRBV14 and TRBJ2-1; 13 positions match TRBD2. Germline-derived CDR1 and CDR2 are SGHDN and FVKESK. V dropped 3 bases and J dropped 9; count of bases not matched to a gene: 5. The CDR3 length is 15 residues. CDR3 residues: CASSQTSGGFSEQFF. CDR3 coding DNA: TGTGCCAGCAGCCAGACTAGCGGGGGGTTCAGTGAGCAGTTCTTC.

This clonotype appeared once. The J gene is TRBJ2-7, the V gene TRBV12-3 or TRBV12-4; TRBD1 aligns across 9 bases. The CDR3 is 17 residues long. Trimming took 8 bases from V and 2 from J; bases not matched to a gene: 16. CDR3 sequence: CASSGILAGQGPYEQYF. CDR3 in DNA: TGTGCCAGCTCGGGAATTTTGGCGGGACAGGGACCCTACGAGCAGTACTTC.